These 28 T cell receptor beta chains share one sample of origin, sequenced in a study of blood T cells in healthy people across ages. A second PCR, run for roughly 7 to 11 cycles, used a sample-barcoded 5' primer plus a J-beta primer mix. One entry per CDR3 protein results from TCRdb running MiXCR on the 5' RACE reads. The sample has some 790,000 distinct CDR3 sequences; more than 25% are singletons. Sequences were obtained from blood. The receptors come from an elderly woman in good health.

This rearrangement joins TRBV12-3 or TRBV12-4 to TRBJ2-2, with a weak D call TRBD2 (6 bases). The CDR3 spans 16 residues. The V and J ends lost 5 bases and 3 bases respectively, with 16 bases between them. CDR3 loop: CASSPRGGSDTGELFF. The CDR3, as DNA: TGTGCCAGCAGTCCCCGGGGAGGATCGGACACCGGGGAGCTGTTTTTT.

There are a few counts of this clonotype. This chain links TRBV21-1 with TRBJ1-2. TRBV21-1 is annotated as a pseudogene. The CDR3 has 12 residues. CDR3 protein: CASSKVVYGYTF. The DNA for the CDR3 is TGTGCCAGCAGCAAAGTGGTTTATGGCTACACCTTC.

With respect to this clonotype: This may come from a read error, since a much larger clone is one base off. The chain uses TRBV3-1 and TRBJ2-1; D unresolved. Judging by the DNA end, TRBJ2-7 fits better; the J call may be wrong. The CDR3 totals 13 residues. Germline V gene lookup returns CDR1 LGHDT and CDR2 YNNKEL (reference sequence). The CDR3 loop reads CASSQTAGSEQYF. The CDR3 DNA sequence: TGTGCCAGCAGCCAAACAGCAGGTAGCGAGCAGTACTTC.

The V call is TRBV7-2, the J call TRBJ1-1, with D hard to call. From germline, CDR1 is SGHTA and CDR2 FQGNSA. Trimming stripped 5 bases from V and 1 base from J, with 8 bases between. CDR3 size: 13 residues. Here the CDR3 DNA reads TGTGCCAGCAGCCGTAATACGAACACTGAAGCTTTCTTT. The encoded protein is CASSRNTNTEAFF.

V and J are TRBV7-2 and TRBJ1-5; D may be TRBD1 (6 bases). The germline V and J ends were trimmed by 1 base and 8 bases, with 9 bases remaining between them. The CDR3 contains 13 residues. Germline V gives CDR1 SGHTA, CDR2 FQGNSA. CDR3 residues: CASSLGGREPQHF. CDR3 coding DNA: TGTGCCAGCAGCTTAGGGGGGCGGGAGCCCCAGCATTTT.

The chain recombines TRBV20-1 with TRBJ2-1, with D possibly TRBD2 on 6 matching bases. Germline CDR1 reads DFQATT; CDR2 reads SNEGSKA (reference sequence). V gave up 3 bases and J gave up 3 bases, with 12 bases separating them. The CDR3 runs 14 residues. The CDR3 here is CSASGSALYNEQFF. Written as DNA, the CDR3 is TGCAGTGCTAGCGGGAGCGCCCTCTACAATGAGCAGTTCTTC.

This clonotype appeared many times. The gene calls are TRBV5-1 and TRBJ2-3; D ambiguous. CDR1 and CDR2 from the germline V gene are SGHRS and YFSETQ. Trimming pared 4 bases from V and 1 base from J, leaving 7 bases between. This CDR3 comprises 13 residues. CDR3 in amino acids: CASSVDGTDTQYF. The CDR3 bases are TGCGCCAGCAGCGTGGACGGCACAGATACGCAGTATTTT.

Notes on this clonotype: One base away lies a much larger clone, so this may be a sequencing read error. V usage is TRBV27 and J usage is TRBJ1-2, with a weak D call TRBD1 (5 bases). The CDR3 extends over 13 amino acids. CDR1 and CDR2 (germline): MNHEY, SMNVEV (reference sequence). The V gene lost 5 bases and the J gene lost 8 bases, with 15 bases spanning the gap. CDR3 bases: TGTGCCAGCAGTCCCGGGACCCCACGGGGCTACACCTTC. Protein sequence: CASSPGTPRGYTF.

Concerning this clonotype itself: One end of the junction fails to match germline, which may point to a read error. The chain has TRBV28 and TRBJ2-6; TRBD1 might be the D (5 bases). Germline-derived CDR1 and CDR2 are MDHEN and SYDVKM. The CDR3 consists of 17 residues. CDR3 loop: CASSLYSLVSGANVPTF. The CDR3 bases are TGTGCCAGCAGTTTATATAGCCTAGTATCTGGGGCCAACGTCCCGACTTTC.

In this sample, this clonotype turned up many times. In DNA form, the CDR3 reads TGTGCCAGCAGCTCTGGTCTCGATACGCAGTATTTT. Protein product: CASSSGLDTQYF. The rearrangement links TRBV7-2 to TRBJ2-3; D gene uncertain. The CDR3 extends over 12 amino acids. Trimming stripped 4 bases from V and 6 bases from J, with 8 bases between. The V gene's germline CDR1 is SGHTA and CDR2 FQGNSA. Complete variable domain (other parts from reference TRBV7-2 and TRBJ2-3): GAGVSQSPSNKVTEKGKDVELRCDPISGHTALYWYRQSLGQGLEFLIYFQGNSAPDKSGLPSDRFSAERTGGSVSTLTIQRTQQEDSAVYLCASSSGLDTQYFGPGTRLTVL.

The chain links TRBV7-4 to TRBJ1-1, with D unresolved. The CDR3 is 14 amino acids. The V and J ends lost 8 bases and 1 base respectively, with 14 bases between them. Germline V gene sequence: CDR1 SGHVT, CDR2 SQSDAQ. The CDR3 nucleotides are TGTGCCAGCCCCTTAAGCGGAAGGAACACTGAAGCTTTCTTT. Translated, it gives CASPLSGRNTEAFF.

Written as DNA, the CDR3 is TGTGCCAGCAGTCCCATCCCCCTCCAGGGCTTTAGGGGGGCCAACGTCCTGACTTTC. As protein: CASSPIPLQGFRGANVLTF. The genes are TRBV28 and TRBJ2-6; a possible D gene is TRBD1 (5 bases). With 5 bases removed from V and 4 bases from J, the gap between germline ends came to 24 bases. The germline CDR1 and CDR2 sequences are MDHEN and SYDVKM. The CDR3 sequence is 19 residues long. Supplemented by reference TRBV28 and TRBJ2-6, the full variable domain reads DVKVTQSSRYLVKRTGEKVFLECVQDMDHENMFWYRQDPGLGLRLIYFSYDVKMKEKGDIPEGYSVSREKKERFSLILESASTNQTSMYLCASSPIPLQGFRGANVLTFGAGSRLTVL.

The chain employs TRBV29-1 and TRBJ1-6; D call uncertain. Germline V gene sequence: CDR1 SQVTM, CDR2 ANQGSEA. The CDR3 contains 13 residues. The V end lost 7 bases, the J end lost 9 bases, and 16 bases lay between the germline ends. The CDR3 is CSARGQPGSPLHF. CDR3 sequence (DNA): TGCAGCGCTAGAGGGCAGCCGGGTTCACCCCTCCACTTT.

Ten or more counts support this clonotype. This sequence joins TRBV5-1 and TRBJ2-7, with D hard to call. This CDR3 has 14 amino acids. Trimming removed 0 bases from V and 6 bases from J, with 13 bases in between. The germline V gene has CDR1 SGHRS and CDR2 YFSETQ. CDR3 loop: CASSLEGPSTEQYF. CDR3 DNA: TGCGCCAGCAGCTTGGAGGGTCCCAGTACCGAGCAGTACTTC.

This clonotype was recorded many times. CDR3 nucleotide sequence: TGTGCCAGCAGCGCGAGCCAACAGGGGCCAGATACGCAGTATTTT. It codes for CASSASQQGPDTQYF. The gene calls are TRBV9 and TRBJ2-3; 7 bases line up with TRBD1. Germline CDR1 SGDLS, CDR2 YYNGEE. The length of the CDR3 is 15 residues. The V and J ends lost 3 bases and 4 bases, in that order; junction bases with no gene match: 8.

The gene calls are TRBV7-9 and TRBJ2-5; perhaps D is TRBD1 or TRBD2 (5 bases each). The CDR3 loop spans 16 amino acids. The germline V and J ends were trimmed by 2 bases and 2 bases, with 15 bases remaining between them. CDR1 is SEHNR, CDR2 FQNEAQ, per germline (reference sequence). The CDR3 loop is CASSLLAGTPQETQYF. Here the CDR3 DNA reads TGTGCCAGCAGCTTACTCGCAGGGACCCCTCAAGAGACCCAGTACTTC.

Concerning this clonotype: Likely a read error: the CDR3 ends without its conserved phenylalanine or tryptophan. This chain links TRBV10-3 with TRBJ2-1; no clear D gene. The CDR3 runs 11 residues. CDR1 ENHRY and CDR2 SYGVKD come from the germline V gene. V lost 10 bases, J lost 7 bases, and 11 bases lay in between. CDR3 in DNA: TGTGCCACGAGTGATGTGAATGAGCAGTTCTCC. Its translation is CATSDVNEQFS.

This clonotype has at least ten counts. The genes are TRBV20-1 and TRBJ2-4; D not certain. The CDR3 extends over 15 amino acids. V lost 3 bases and J lost 1, with 13 bases in between. Germline V gene data show CDR1 as DFQATT and CDR2 as SNEGSKA (reference sequence). The CDR3 loop reads CSASSGAVAKNIQYF. The DNA of the CDR3 is TGCAGTGCTAGCTCAGGTGCGGTGGCCAAAAACATTCAGTACTTC.

This clonotype was detected a few times. The genes are TRBV4-1 and TRBJ2-3; 9 bases agree with TRBD1. The CDR3 runs to 16 residues. Trimming took 3 bases from V and 6 from J; bases not matched to a gene: 10. Germline-derived CDR1 and CDR2 are MGHRA and YSYEKL. CDR3 coding DNA: TGCGCCAGCAGCCAGCGACAGGGGGGAGGTGAGGATACGCAGTATTTT. Protein product: CASSQRQGGGEDTQYF.

J is TRBJ1-1 and V is TRBV20-1, with unresolved D. This CDR3 has 12 residues. Germline V gives CDR1 DFQATT, CDR2 SNEGSKA (reference sequence). Trimming removed 3 bases from V and 11 bases from J, with 16 bases in between. The CDR3 region has the DNA TGCAGTGCTAGTGGCGGGCCCACCGGGGCTTTCTTT. As protein: CSASGGPTGAFF.

Ten or more counts support this clonotype. The chain has TRBV12-3 or TRBV12-4 and TRBJ2-3, with no clear D. The germline V and J ends were trimmed by 6 bases and 3 bases, with 10 bases remaining between them. The CDR3 is 13 amino acids. The CDR3 loop is CASRLGFTDTQYF. Written as DNA, the CDR3 is TGTGCCAGCAGACTCGGGTTTACAGATACGCAGTATTTT.

This clonotype was seen more than once but under ten times. The chain employs TRBV11-2 and TRBJ2-5; D remains unclear. CDR3 size: 11 residues. The V and J ends lost 3 bases and 9 bases respectively, with 8 bases between them. Germline V gene lookup returns CDR1 SGHAT and CDR2 FQNNGV. The CDR3 is CASSLGRAQYF. The CDR3 DNA sequence: TGTGCCAGCAGCTTGGGTAGGGCCCAGTACTTC. The whole variable domain, remainder taken from reference TRBV11-2 and TRBJ2-5, is EAGVAQSPRYKIIEKRQSVAFWCNPISGHATLYWYQQILGQGPKLLIQFQNNGVVDDSQLPKDRFSAERLKGVDSTLKIQPAKLEDSAVYLCASSLGRAQYFGPGTRLLVL.

The chain uses TRBV5-6 and TRBJ2-2; D unresolved. This CDR3 region has 15 residues. V lost 2 bases, J lost 1 base, and 9 bases lay in between. Germline CDR1 and CDR2: SGHDT and YYEEEE. The CDR3: CASSFSAGNTGELFF. Here the CDR3 DNA reads TGTGCCAGCAGCTTTTCCGCAGGGAACACCGGGGAGCTGTTTTTT.

This clonotype occurred many times. The chain has TRBV12-3 or TRBV12-4 and TRBJ2-1; D is perhaps TRBD2 (6 bases). V shed 5 bases and J shed 1 base, with 15 bases lying between them. CDR3 size: 16 residues. The CDR3 DNA reads as TGTGCCAGCAGTCTCGGCGGGACTCTTTCCTACAATGAGCAGTTCTTC. This translates into CASSLGGTLSYNEQFF.

The genes are TRBV27 and TRBJ1-2; 8 bases align to TRBD1. Germline lookup yields CDR1 MNHEY and CDR2 SMNVEV (reference sequence). The trim removed 5 bases at V and 2 bases at J, leaving 10 bases unmatched. This CDR3 contains 16 residues. CDR3 sequence reads: CASSPLVQGANYGYTF. The CDR3 nucleotides are TGTGCCAGCAGTCCTCTGGTGCAGGGGGCAAACTATGGCTACACCTTC.

V usage is TRBV6-2 or TRBV6-3 and J usage is TRBJ2-7; perhaps D is TRBD1 or TRBD2 (5 bases each). Trimming stripped 0 bases from V and 4 bases from J, with 19 bases between. There are 17 residues in the CDR3. Germline V gene data show CDR1 as MNHEY and CDR2 as SVGEGT. The CDR3 DNA follows: TGTGCCAGCAGTTACTCGAAGAACGGGGTACAGGCTTACGAGCAGTACTTC. Translated: CASSYSKNGVQAYEQYF.

This clonotype was found a few times. A read error may be the cause here, since a much bigger clone is one base away. This chain uses TRBV3-1 with TRBJ2-7; tentative D call: TRBD2 (7 bases). CDR1 LGHDT and CDR2 YNNKEL come from the germline V gene (reference sequence). This CDR3 spans 16 amino acids. Trimming removed 3 bases from V and 7 bases from J, with 22 bases in between. The CDR3 protein is CASSQLAAPRRGEQYF. The CDR3 DNA follows: TGTGCCAGCAGCCAGCTAGCGGCCCCGCGTAGGGGGGAGCAGTACTTC.

The chain combines TRBV6-2 or TRBV6-3 with TRBJ2-1; TRBD2 matches 13 bases. This CDR3 is 17 amino acids long. The junction had 10 bases not matched to a gene; V was cut back by 6 bases and J by 5 bases. Germline-derived CDR1 and CDR2 are MNHEY and SVGEGT. The DNA of the CDR3 is TGTGCCAGCAGGAAAACTGAGGGACTAGCGGGGCACAATGAGCAGTTCTTC. It translates to CASRKTEGLAGHNEQFF.